This T cell receptor beta chain was profiled in a study of T-cell reconstitution after alpha-beta-depleted transplantation in children (TCRdb year 2016). The study in broad terms: The study quantitatively tracked T-cell immune reconstitution after TCRalphabeta/CD19-depleted allogeneic hematopoietic cell transplantation in children using TCR repertoire profiling. General conclusions and limits of the study: The apparently early alphabetaT-cell count recovery about two months after transplant was reportedly dependent on only several hundred rapidly expanded clones derived from non-depleted graft cells. Over the following months the frequencies of hyperexpanded clones went down, and after one year T-cell counts and TCRbeta diversity were mostly credited to newly produced T cells. In some patients, the high TCRbeta diversity seen at day 60 was put down to recipient T cells and intrathymic progenitors that had survived conditioning.

The library came from PCR. Instrument on record: Illumina HiSeq 2500. TCR library preparation used molecular barcoding, with unique molecular identifiers applied to normalize quantification of the TCRbeta repertoire. TCRdb ran its own pipeline on the public reads, namely fastp trimming at Q25 and MiXCR clone calling, and kept in-frame beta chains. Each entry merges the rows of one CDR3 protein and shows their most common DNA and genes. The sample table contains more than 200,000 distinct CDR3 sequences; only one count was recorded for over 20% of them. The ten largest clones represent 2% to 3% of the sample. In this sample, this clonotype turned up many times. Its specific antigen is unknown. Per-nucleotide qualities are absent, and no much larger clonotype sits a single base away. The treatment or condition label, read with the paper, signifies: allogeneic hematopoietic cell transplantation with graft depleted of TCRalphabeta T cells and CD19 B cells. The transplant recipients were children given TCRalphabeta/CD19-depleted allogeneic hematopoietic cell grafts.

The CDR1 and CDR2 encoded by the germline V gene are MNHEY and SVGAGI. The CDR3 starts with the cysteine, ends with the phenylalanine, and has 16 residues. The read is trimmed to its CDR3 DNA, 48 bases read in frame from base 1. Trimming costs V 2 bases and J 9 bases, and their ends lie 20 bases apart. The sequences come from PBMCs, collected before TCRalphabeta/CD19-depleted stem cell transplant. The clonotype originates from a girl aged 2 to 9 with Fanconi anemia, due to receive a stem cell transplant. The chain uses TRBV6-5 and TRBJ1-5; the D region possibly corresponds to TRBD1 (6 bases align). CDR3 loop: CASSYRSTGSMGPQHF. In nucleotides, the sequence is TGTGCCAGCAGTTACCGATCGACAGGCTCCATGGGGCCCCAGCATTTT.